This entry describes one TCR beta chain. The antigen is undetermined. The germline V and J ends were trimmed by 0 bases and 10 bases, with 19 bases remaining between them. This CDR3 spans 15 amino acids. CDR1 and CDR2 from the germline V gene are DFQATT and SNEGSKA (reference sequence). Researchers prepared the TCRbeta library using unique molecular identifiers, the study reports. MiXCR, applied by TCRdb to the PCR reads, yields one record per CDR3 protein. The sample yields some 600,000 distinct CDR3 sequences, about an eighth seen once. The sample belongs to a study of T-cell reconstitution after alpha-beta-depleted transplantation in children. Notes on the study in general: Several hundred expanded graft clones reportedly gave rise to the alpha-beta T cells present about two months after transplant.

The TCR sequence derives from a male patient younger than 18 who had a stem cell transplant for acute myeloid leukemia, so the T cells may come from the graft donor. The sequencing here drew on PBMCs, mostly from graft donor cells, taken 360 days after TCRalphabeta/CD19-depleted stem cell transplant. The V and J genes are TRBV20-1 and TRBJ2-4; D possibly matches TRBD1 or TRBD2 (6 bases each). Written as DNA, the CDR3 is TGCAGTGCTAGAGATGGGAGACTAGGGCAGGGGATTCAGTACTTC. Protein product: CSARDGRLGQGIQYF.